The clone carrying this T cell receptor beta chain was observed a handful of times. Its antigen remains unidentified. The germline CDR1 and CDR2 sequences are MNHEY and SMNVEV (reference sequence). This CDR3 is 19 amino acids long. Trimming stripped 5 bases from V and 1 base from J, with 21 bases between. It was with a sample-barcoded 5' primer and a J-beta primer mix that a second PCR of roughly 7 to 12 cycles was run. TCRdb re-called the 5' RACE reads through MiXCR, storing one row per CDR3 protein. The sample contains 1,300,000 or so distinct CDR3 sequences, approximately 59% of which appear only once. This entry comes from a study of blood T cells in healthy people across ages. Findings of the study overall: Age brought a roughly linear fall in TCR beta diversity measured per million T cells.

The sequence derives from a man younger than 35 in good health. The rearrangement uses TRBV27 and TRBJ2-6; tentatively, D is TRBD1 or TRBD2 (5 bases each). Sequenced: blood. DNA of the CDR3: TGTGCCAGCAGTCCCCCCCATACCGGGACCCTTTCTGGGGCCAACGTCCTGACTTTC. Protein: CASSPPHTGTLSGANVLTF.